This T cell receptor (beta chain) was recovered during a study of blood T cell repertoires in COVID-19. Trimming cost V 2 bases and J 4 bases, with 17 bases left between them. The CDR3 runs to 16 residues. Germline CDR1 reads LNHDA; CDR2 reads SQIVND (reference sequence). This clone was seen a handful of times. In the original analysis: Quantification of nucleated cells was approximated via reference gene primer amplification. Assay used: immunoSEQ multiplex PCR; TCRdb lists only in-frame clones, some missing. From that table come the V and J calls and clone size; the DNA was used to work out D and trimming. The repertoire consists of more than 400,000 clones, with roughly 85% occurring once and the leading ten covering 3.2%.

The sample consisted of peripheral blood. This chain connects TRBV19 to TRBJ1-2, with a possible D match to TRBD1 (5 bases). This sequence originates from a human donor in a cohort sampled during active COVID-19. The CDR3 nucleotides are TGTGCCAGTAGTATACGTTTCAGGGAATACGGCTATGGCTACACCTTC. Encoded protein: CASSIRFREYGYGYTF.